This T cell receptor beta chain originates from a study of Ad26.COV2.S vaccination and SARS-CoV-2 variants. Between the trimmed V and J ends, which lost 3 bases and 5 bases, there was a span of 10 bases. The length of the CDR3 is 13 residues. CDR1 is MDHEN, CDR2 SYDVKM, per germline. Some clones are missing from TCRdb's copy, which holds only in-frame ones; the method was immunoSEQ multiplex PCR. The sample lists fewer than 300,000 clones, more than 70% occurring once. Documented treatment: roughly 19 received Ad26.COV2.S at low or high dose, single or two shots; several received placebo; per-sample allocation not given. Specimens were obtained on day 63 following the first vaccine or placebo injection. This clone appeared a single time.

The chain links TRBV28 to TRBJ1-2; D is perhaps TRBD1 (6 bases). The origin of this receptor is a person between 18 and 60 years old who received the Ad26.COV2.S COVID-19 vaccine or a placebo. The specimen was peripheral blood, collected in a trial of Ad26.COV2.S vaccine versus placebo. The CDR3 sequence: CASSLGAPYGYTF. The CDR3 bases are TGTGCCAGCAGTTTGGGGGCCCCTTATGGCTACACCTTC.